The sequence of this T cell receptor beta chain was determined in a study of cytomegalovirus exposure and HLA in healthy donors. The V end lost 4 bases, the J end lost 1 base, and 15 bases lay between the germline ends. Germline loops: CDR1 SGHRS, CDR2 YFSETQ. The CDR3 sequence is 16 residues long. Amplification used 60 Vbeta primers and 13 Jbeta primers. Clones were sequenced by immunoSEQ multiplex PCR, and TCRdb holds only the in-frame ones, with some missing. This listing includes approximately 190,000 clones. This sequence joins TRBV5-1 and TRBJ1-5; weak D call: TRBD1 (5 bases). The TCR sequence derives from a boy younger than 18 in good health and CMV-seronegative. The sequenced sample consisted of PBMCs. This chain's CDR3 is CASSDVPGGSNQPQHF. In nucleotides, the CDR3 is TGCGCCAGCAGCGATGTTCCGGGGGGGAGCAATCAGCCCCAGCATTTT.